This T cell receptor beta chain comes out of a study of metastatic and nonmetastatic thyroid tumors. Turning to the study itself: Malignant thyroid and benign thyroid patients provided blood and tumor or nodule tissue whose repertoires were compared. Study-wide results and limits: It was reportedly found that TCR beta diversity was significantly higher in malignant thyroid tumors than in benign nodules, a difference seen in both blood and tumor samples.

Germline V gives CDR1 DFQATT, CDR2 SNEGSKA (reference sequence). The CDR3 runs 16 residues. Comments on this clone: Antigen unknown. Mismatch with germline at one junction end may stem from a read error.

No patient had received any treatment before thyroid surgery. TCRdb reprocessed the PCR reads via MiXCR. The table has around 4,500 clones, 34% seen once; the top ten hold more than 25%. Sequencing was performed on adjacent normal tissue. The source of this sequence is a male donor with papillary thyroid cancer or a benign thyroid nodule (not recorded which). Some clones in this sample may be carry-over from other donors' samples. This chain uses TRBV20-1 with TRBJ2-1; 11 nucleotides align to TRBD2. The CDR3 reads CSARGLAGGYYNEQFF. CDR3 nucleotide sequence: TGCAGTGCCAGAGGACTAGCGGGTGGTTACTACAATGAGCAGTTCTTC.